The rows below give T cell receptor beta chains drawn from one sample of a study of identical twins. A single record per CDR3 protein comes from TCRdb applying MiXCR to the 5' RACE reads. Of approximately 590,000 distinct CDR3 sequences detected, nearly 10% appear once; the ten largest clones hold more than 2.5%. These sequences were also reported in another study, on yellow fever vaccine responses in identical twins.

What was sequenced was PBMCs. These receptor sequences come from a young woman in good health. The CDR3 runs from the conserved cysteine through the conserved F or W. D genes are given only for firm matches. Size is omitted from some rows. Given values are once, few, many or a class for expanded clones.

CASSLASEGDTQYF	TGCGCCAGCAGCTTGGCCAGTGAAGGGGATACGCAGTATTTT	TRBV5-1	TRBJ2-3	-	many
CASSMTPTSGVGREQYF	TGTGCCAGCAGCATGACACCGACTAGCGGGGTTGGTCGCGAGCAGTACTTC	TRBV27	TRBJ2-7	TRBD2	-
CSAPRLKDYEQYF	TGCAGTGCCCCGAGACTGAAAGACTACGAGCAGTACTTC	TRBV20-1	TRBJ2-7	-	few
CASTRGGQGNEKLFF	TGTGCCAGCACCCGAGGGGGACAGGGTAATGAAAAACTGTTTTTT	TRBV2	TRBJ1-4	TRBD1	many
CSASPLSGTATDTQYF	TGCAGTGCTAGCCCACTCTCCGGGACTGCCACAGATACGCAGTATTTT	TRBV20-1	TRBJ2-3	-	-
CASSYGYRTNTGELFF	TGTGCCAGCAGTTACGGGTATAGGACCAACACCGGGGAGCTGTTTTTT	TRBV6-2/TRBV6-3	TRBJ2-2	-	-
CASSLAWGLFTDTQYF	TGTGCCAGCAGTTTAGCGTGGGGGTTATTCACAGATACGCAGTATTTT	TRBV12-3/TRBV12-4	TRBJ2-3	-	-
CAFGDSTYNEQFF	TGTGCCTTTGGGGACAGTACCTACAATGAGCAGTTCTTC	TRBV2	TRBJ2-1	TRBD1	-
CAWSPLAGGWNEQFF	TGTGCCTGGAGTCCACTAGCGGGAGGTTGGAATGAGCAGTTCTTC	TRBV30	TRBJ2-1	TRBD2	-
CASSLYLQRDTQYF	TGCGCCAGCAGCTTGTATCTGCAGCGGGATACGCAGTATTTT	TRBV5-1	TRBJ2-3	-	few
CASSASRVDTQYF	TGTGCCAGCAGTGCGTCTAGGGTCGATACGCAGTATTTT	TRBV2	TRBJ2-3	-	few
CASSLLTDTDTQYF	TGTGCCAGCAGCTTACTGACAGACACAGATACGCAGTATTTT	TRBV11-2	TRBJ2-3	-	few
CASSLPVGLVSYEQYF	TGTGCCAGCAGCTTACCGGTAGGACTGGTCTCCTACGAGCAGTACTTC	TRBV7-9	TRBJ2-7	-	many
CASSLTAASRSTDTQYF	TGTGCCAGCAGCTTAACCGCGGCTAGCAGAAGCACAGATACGCAGTATTTT	TRBV7-9	TRBJ2-3	-	many
CASSQADAGPRETQYF	TGTGCCAGCAGCCAAGCTGACGCAGGGCCCCGGGAGACCCAGTACTTC	TRBV3-1	TRBJ2-5	-	many
CASSQEMDVGELFF	TGCGCCAGCAGCCAAGAAATGGATGTCGGGGAGCTGTTTTTT	TRBV4-1	TRBJ2-2	-	many
CAISPRDSTGELFF	TGTGCCATCAGTCCCCGGGACAGCACCGGGGAGCTGTTTTTT	TRBV10-3	TRBJ2-2	TRBD1	few
CASRSSYNSPLHF	TGTGCCAGCAGGAGCTCCTATAATTCACCCCTCCACTTT	TRBV27	TRBJ1-6	-	many
CASSSTLTGGVDGYTF	TGTGCCAGCAGCTCAACCCTCACAGGGGGCGTCGATGGCTACACCTTC	TRBV7-2	TRBJ1-2	TRBD1	few
CASSYKGLGGYEQYF	TGTGCCAGCAGTTACAAGGGACTAGGTGGCTACGAGCAGTACTTC	TRBV6-5	TRBJ2-7	TRBD2	-
CASSPAGGTYEQYF	TGTGCCAGCAGCCCAGCGGGAGGGACTTACGAGCAGTACTTC	TRBV12-3/TRBV12-4	TRBJ2-7	TRBD2	many
CSASPSGRLNQPQHF	TGCAGTGCTAGCCCCTCTGGGCGGTTAAATCAGCCCCAGCATTTT	TRBV20-1	TRBJ1-5	-	many
CSDYRGETQYF	TGCAGCGATTACAGGGGGGAGACCCAGTACTTC	TRBV29-1	TRBJ2-5	TRBD1	-
CASSTSGNEQFF	TGTGCCAGCAGTACTAGCGGGAATGAGCAGTTCTTC	TRBV6-2/TRBV6-3	TRBJ2-1	TRBD2	-
CASSQDGLDRGCYEQYF	TGCGCCAGCAGCCAAGATGGACTTGACAGGGGGTGTTACGAGCAGTACTTC	TRBV4-3	TRBJ2-7	TRBD1	few
CATRRYPDGGETQYF	TGTGCCACCAGAAGGTATCCTGACGGAGGGGAGACCCAGTACTTC	TRBV15	TRBJ2-5	-	-
CASSQRANEQFF	TGTGCCAGCAGCCAGCGGGCCAATGAGCAGTTCTTC	TRBV3-1	TRBJ2-1	-	many
CAIKVFSTDTQYF	TGTGCCATCAAGGTCTTTAGCACAGATACGCAGTATTTT	TRBV10-3	TRBJ2-3	-	-
CASSYAGYQETQYF	TGTGCCAGCAGTTATGCAGGGTACCAAGAGACCCAGTACTTC	TRBV6-5	TRBJ2-5	-	few
CASSRQGGTGVNHQPQHF	TGTGCCAGCTCACGACAGGGGGGGACAGGGGTAAATCATCAGCCCCAGCATTTT	TRBV18	TRBJ1-5	TRBD1	-
CAISVSSAYNEQFF	TGTGCCATCAGTGTCTCTAGCGCCTACAATGAGCAGTTCTTC	TRBV10-3	TRBJ2-1	-	few
CSAKQPGTGLNEQYF	TGCAGTGCTAAACAACCCGGGACAGGTCTGAACGAGCAGTACTTC	TRBV20-1	TRBJ2-7	TRBD1	many
CASSGTVGSETQYF	TGTGCCAGCAGCGGTACAGTTGGATCGGAGACCCAGTACTTC	TRBV5-4	TRBJ2-5	-	many
CASSLDTGAYEQYF	TGTGCCAGCAGTCTAGACACGGGAGCCTACGAGCAGTACTTC	TRBV12-3/TRBV12-4	TRBJ2-7	-	many
CASSFMRGGNNEQFF	TGTGCCAGCAGTTTCATGCGGGGGGGGAACAATGAGCAGTTCTTC	TRBV12-3/TRBV12-4	TRBJ2-1	TRBD2	few
CASGGRGVYNKQFF	TGTGCCAGTGGGGGCAGGGGGGTCTACAATAAGCAGTTCTTC	TRBV2	TRBJ2-1	-	-
CASSEARGNTGELFF	TGTGCCAGCAGTGAAGCGCGGGGGAACACCGGGGAGCTGTTTTTT	TRBV2	TRBJ2-2	-	many
CATSRGPRDEQYF	TGTGCCACCAGCAGGGGACCCCGCGACGAGCAGTACTTC	TRBV15	TRBJ2-7	-	-
CASSLGLAGGPYEQFF	TGTGCCAGCAGCTTAGGATTAGCGGGGGGGCCCTATGAGCAGTTCTTC	TRBV11-2	TRBJ2-1	TRBD2	-
CASSHLAENTGELFF	TGCGCCAGCAGCCACCTAGCGGAGAACACCGGGGAGCTGTTTTTT	TRBV4-1	TRBJ2-2	TRBD2	few
CSARGTEQFF	TGCAGCGCGAGGGGCACTGAGCAGTTCTTC	TRBV29-1	TRBJ2-1	-	-
CASSFTLAGATDTQYF	TGCGCCAGCAGCTTCACTCTAGCGGGGGCTACAGATACGCAGTATTTT	TRBV5-1	TRBJ2-3	TRBD2	few
CASSPRVLQSYEQYF	TGTGCCAGCAGCCCCCGGGTCCTACAATCCTACGAGCAGTACTTC	TRBV9	TRBJ2-7	-	many
CASSLGLVPLAGELFF	TGCGCCAGCAGCCTGGGACTAGTCCCTCTCGCCGGGGAGCTGTTTTTT	TRBV4-3	TRBJ2-2	TRBD2	many
CASSVVSGYTF	TGTGCCAGCAGCGTAGTCTCTGGCTACACCTTC	TRBV9	TRBJ1-2	-	many
CSATRGGRSPFQHF	TGCAGTGCTACCCGAGGGGGGCGCTCGCCGTTCCAGCATTTT	TRBV20-1	TRBJ1-5	-	-
CASRRSGNTIYF	TGTGCCAGCAGGCGCTCTGGAAACACCATATATTTT	TRBV12-3/TRBV12-4	TRBJ1-3	-	-
CAISLGTASTFF	TGTGCCATCAGTCTTGGGACCGCTAGTACTTTCTTT	TRBV10-3	TRBJ1-1	-	many
CASSLEARSGANVLTF	TGTGCCAGCAGCTTAGAGGCCCGATCTGGGGCCAACGTCCTGACTTTC	TRBV7-9	TRBJ2-6	-	few
CASSLNEAEGTDTQYF	TGTGCCAGCAGTTTAAACGAGGCGGAGGGCACAGATACGCAGTATTTT	TRBV28	TRBJ2-3	-	-
CASSQDILAGGTEQYF	TGTGCCAGCAGCCAAGATATTTTAGCGGGAGGAACCGAGCAGTACTTC	TRBV3-1	TRBJ2-7	TRBD2	many